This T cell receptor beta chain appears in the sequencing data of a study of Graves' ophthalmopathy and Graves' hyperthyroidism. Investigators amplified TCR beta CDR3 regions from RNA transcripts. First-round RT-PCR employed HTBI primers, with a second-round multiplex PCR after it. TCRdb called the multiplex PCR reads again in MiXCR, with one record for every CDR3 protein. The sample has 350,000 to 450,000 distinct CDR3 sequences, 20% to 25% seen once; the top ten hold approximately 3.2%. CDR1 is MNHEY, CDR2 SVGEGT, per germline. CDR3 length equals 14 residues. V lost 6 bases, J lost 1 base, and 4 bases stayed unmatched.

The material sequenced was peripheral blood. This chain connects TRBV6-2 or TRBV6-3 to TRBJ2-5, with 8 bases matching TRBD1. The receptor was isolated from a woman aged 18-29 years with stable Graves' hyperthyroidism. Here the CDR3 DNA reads TGTGCCAGCAGGACCGGGACAGGCCAAGAGACCCAGTACTTC. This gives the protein CASRTGTGQETQYF.